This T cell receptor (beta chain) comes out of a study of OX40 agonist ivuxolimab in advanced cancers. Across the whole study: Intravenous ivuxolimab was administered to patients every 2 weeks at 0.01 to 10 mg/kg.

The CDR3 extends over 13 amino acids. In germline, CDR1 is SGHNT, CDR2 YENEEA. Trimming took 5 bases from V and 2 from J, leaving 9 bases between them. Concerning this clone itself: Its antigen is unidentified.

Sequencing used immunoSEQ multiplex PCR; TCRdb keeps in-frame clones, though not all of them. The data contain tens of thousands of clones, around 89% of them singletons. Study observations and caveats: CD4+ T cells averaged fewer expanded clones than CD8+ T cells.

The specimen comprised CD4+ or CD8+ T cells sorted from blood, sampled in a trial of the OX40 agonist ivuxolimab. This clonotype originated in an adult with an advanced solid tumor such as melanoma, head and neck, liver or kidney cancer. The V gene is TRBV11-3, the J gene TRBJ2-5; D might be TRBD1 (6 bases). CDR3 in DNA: TGTGCCAGCAGCGGGCAGGGGCAAGAGACCCAGTACTTC. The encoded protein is CASSGQGQETQYF.